The 20 T cell receptor beta chains given below trace back to one sample, sequenced in a study of CD8+ T cells in alopecia areata. RNA, once extracted, was reverse transcribed into cDNA for use as the sequencing template. Repertoires were generated with immunoSEQ multiplex PCR, while TCRdb's copy carries only in-frame clones and drops some. Of approximately 98,000 clones in the sample, approximately 59% are singletons; the top ten hold 20% to 25%. The specimen sequenced was CD8+ T cells sorted from blood. The receptors shown here come from a human donor in good health.

This sequence joins TRBV29-1 and TRBJ2-5, with D perhaps matching TRBD2 (5 bases). Germline loops: CDR1 SQVTM, CDR2 ANQGSEA. Trimming removed 5 bases at V and 1 base at J, with 8 bases between. The CDR3 contains 12 residues. The CDR3 DNA sequence: TGCAGCGTTCCACTAGGCCAAGAGACCCAGTACTTC. It yields the protein CSVPLGQETQYF.

This chain links TRBV4-1 with TRBJ1-4, with D hard to call. This CDR3 is built from 16 residues. Looked up from germline, CDR1 is MGHRA and CDR2 is YSYEKL. The V end was cut by 0 bases, the J end by 0 bases, with 8 bases between. CDR3 nucleotide sequence: TGCGCCAGCAGCCAAGAAGCGCAGGCAACTAATGAAAAACTGTTTTTT. As protein: CASSQEAQATNEKLFF.

The chain employs TRBV30 and TRBJ2-2; weak D call: TRBD2 (5 bases). V lost 0 bases and J 2 bases, leaving 16 bases between the germline ends. The length of the CDR3 is 17 residues. The germline V gene encodes CDR1 GTSNPN and CDR2 SVGIG (reference sequence). The CDR3 region has the DNA TGTGCCTGGAGTGTACTATCGGGGATTATAAACACCGGGGAGCTGTTTTTT. This encodes CAWSVLSGIINTGELFF.

This clone was detected a few times. The genes are TRBV6-4 and TRBJ1-2; unclear D gene. The CDR3 totals 13 residues. The germline CDR1 and CDR2 sequences are MRHNA and SNTAGT. With 3 bases removed from V and 2 bases from J, the gap between germline ends came to 7 bases. CDR3 coding DNA: TGTGCCAGCAGTGAAAGGGAAAACTATGGCTACACCTTC. This translates into CASSERENYGYTF.

The J gene is TRBJ1-2, the V gene TRBV18; 12 bases are shared with TRBD1. The germline CDR1 and CDR2 sequences are KGHSH and LQKENI. This CDR3 spans 16 amino acids. Losses at the gene ends were 3 bases for V and 13 bases for J; bases not matched to a gene: 15. CDR3 in DNA: TGTGCCAGCTCACCTTCATCACCGGGACAGGGGGCGAGGTCCACCTTC. Its protein product is CASSPSSPGQGARSTF.

The chain combines TRBV7-9 with TRBJ2-3; TRBD1 or TRBD2 may be the D gene (5 bases each). The V gene lost 0 bases and the J gene lost 6 bases, with 10 bases spanning the gap. The length of the CDR3 is 14 residues. CDR1 is SEHNR, CDR2 FQNEAQ, per germline (reference sequence). CDR3 DNA: TGTGCCAGCAGCTTAGCCCGGGGCAGGGATACGCAGTATTTT. Translating it yields CASSLARGRDTQYF.

The count of this clone is one. The chain carries TRBV15 and TRBJ1-2, with a tentative D call TRBD1 (6 bases). CDR1 LNHNV and CDR2 YYDKDF come from the germline V gene (reference sequence). With 0 bases removed from V and 3 bases from J, the gap between germline ends came to 20 bases. The CDR3 is 18 residues long. CDR3 residues: CATSREGAGGVWDYGYTF. DNA of the CDR3: TGTGCCACCAGCAGAGAGGGGGCAGGAGGGGTTTGGGACTATGGCTACACCTTC. Full variable domain (remainder filled in from reference TRBV15 and TRBJ1-2): DAMVIQNPRYQVTQFGKPVTLSCSQTLNHNVMYWYQQKSSQAPKLLFHYYDKDFNNEADTPDNFQSRRPNTSFCFLDIRSPGLGDTAMYLCATSREGAGGVWDYGYTFGSGTRLTVV.

This rearrangement joins TRBV7-2 to TRBJ2-7, with D unresolved. V lost 5 bases and J 0 bases, leaving 14 bases between the germline ends. The CDR3 runs 15 residues. Germline V gene lookup returns CDR1 SGHTA and CDR2 FQGNSA. The CDR3 sequence is CASSGIYRSSYEQYF. The CDR3 nucleotides read TGTGCCAGCAGCGGCATTTACCGGAGCTCCTACGAGCAGTACTTC. The whole variable domain, filled in from reference TRBV7-2 and TRBJ2-7, reads GAGVSQSPSNKVTEKGKDVELRCDPISGHTALYWYRQSLGQGLEFLIYFQGNSAPDKSGLPSDRFSAERTGGSVSTLTIQRTQQEDSAVYLCASSGIYRSSYEQYFGPGTRLTVT.

This chain links TRBV2 with TRBJ1-4, with D possibly matching TRBD1 (5 bases). CDR3 length: 15 amino acids. V lost 6 bases and J 4 bases, leaving 15 bases between the germline ends. CDR1 and CDR2 from the germline V gene are SNHLY and FYNNEI. The CDR3 region is CASRTSGRFNEKLFF. CDR3 DNA sequence: TGTGCCAGCAGAACTTCAGGGAGATTTAATGAAAAACTGTTTTTT.

For this clone: Other DNA sequences of this sample code for an identical CDR3. The V gene is TRBV30, the J gene TRBJ2-7; D not certain. The germline V gene has CDR1 GTSNPN and CDR2 SVGIG (reference sequence). Trimming removed 2 bases at V and 3 bases at J, with 5 bases between. The CDR3 consists of 11 residues. Written as DNA, the CDR3 is TGTGCCTGGAGTTCAGTCTACGAGCAGTACTTC. It codes for CAWSSVYEQYF.

This clone was seen a handful of times. V is TRBV13 and J is TRBJ2-3; 9 nucleotides line up with TRBD2. The CDR3 is 15 amino acids. Trimming cost V 3 bases and J 2 bases; bases outside gene matches: 3. Germline assignment: CDR1 PRHDT and CDR2 FYEKMQ (reference sequence). This chain's CDR3 is CASSFAGLATDTQYF. CDR3 sequence (DNA): TGTGCCAGCAGCTTTGCGGGACTAGCCACAGATACGCAGTATTTT.

The rearrangement joins TRBV4-2 to TRBJ2-7, with a possible D match to TRBD2 (6 bases). V was shortened by 0 bases and J by 9 bases, with 12 bases between the two germline ends. Looked up from germline, CDR1 is LGHNA and CDR2 is YNFKEQ. The CDR3 is made up of 13 amino acids. The CDR3 sequence: CASSQDMGGGQYF. The CDR3 region has the DNA TGTGCCAGCAGCCAAGATATGGGAGGAGGGCAGTACTTC.

J is TRBJ2-7 and V is TRBV13; 13 bases fit TRBD2. CDR1 and CDR2 (germline): PRHDT, FYEKMQ (reference sequence). This CDR3 is built from 15 residues. V was pared by 5 bases and J by 2 bases, with 3 bases of the junction left unmatched. As DNA, the CDR3 is TGTGCCAGCAGCCAGGGACTAGCGGGGACCTACGAGCAGTACTTC. Translation: CASSQGLAGTYEQYF.

The rearrangement links TRBV30 to TRBJ1-4; D remains ambiguous. Trimming left V 1 base short and J 6 bases short, with 12 bases between. Germline values: CDR1 GTSNPN, CDR2 SVGIG (reference sequence). The CDR3 consists of 14 residues. The CDR3 is CAWSGAGIYEKLFF. DNA of the CDR3: TGTGCCTGGAGTGGCGCGGGAATTTATGAAAAACTGTTTTTT.

This clone was recorded a few times. The chain combines TRBV7-8 with TRBJ2-3; D is unclear. Germline assignment: CDR1 SGHVS and CDR2 FQNEAQ. This CDR3 spans 13 amino acids. Trimming cost V 8 bases and J 4 bases, with 13 bases left between them. The CDR3 reads CASEAPLADTQYF. In nucleotides, the CDR3 is TGTGCCAGCGAAGCGCCCCTCGCAGATACGCAGTATTTT.

This clone came up a few times. The chain joins TRBV5-6 to TRBJ2-3; the D gene is possibly TRBD2 (6 bases). CDR3 length: 14 residues. The V and J ends lost 0 bases and 6 bases respectively, with 11 bases between them. Looked up from germline, CDR1 is SGHDT and CDR2 is YYEEEE. CDR3 DNA sequence: TGTGCCAGCAGCTTGGGGACGGCGGGGGATACGCAGTATTTT. Its translation: CASSLGTAGDTQYF.

CDR3 residues: CASSSRDSRTDTQYF. CDR3 bases: TGTGCCAGCAGCTCCCGGGACAGTCGCACAGATACGCAGTATTTT. The gene calls are TRBV13 and TRBJ2-3; 7 bases match TRBD1. The CDR3 contains 15 residues. After removal of 4 bases from V and 1 base from J, the junction contained 5 bases not matched to a gene. The germline V gene encodes CDR1 PRHDT and CDR2 FYEKMQ (reference sequence).

V and J are TRBV5-1 and TRBJ2-7, with TRBD1 as a possible D gene (6 bases). This CDR3 has 12 amino acids. V was pared by 5 bases and J by 6 bases, with 12 bases between. Germline V gene sequence: CDR1 SGHRS, CDR2 YFSETQ. CDR3 in amino acids: CASRQGMAEQYF. The CDR3 DNA is TGCGCCAGCAGACAGGGTATGGCCGAGCAGTACTTC.

The chain joins TRBV4-1 to TRBJ2-5, with D hard to call. Germline-derived CDR1 and CDR2 are MGHRA and YSYEKL. V was pared by 2 bases and J by 5 bases, with 18 bases between. The CDR3 extends over 16 amino acids. CDR3 in amino acids: CASSQLPAQMAETQYF. The CDR3 DNA sequence: TGCGCCAGCAGCCAATTGCCGGCCCAAATGGCGGAGACCCAGTACTTC.

The V call is TRBV7-8, the J call TRBJ2-7; 7 positions match TRBD1. V trimming: 6 bases; J trimming: 3 bases; junction bases outside the gene matches: 8. The length of the CDR3 is 14 residues. Germline lookup yields CDR1 SGHVS and CDR2 FQNEAQ. The CDR3 DNA sequence: TGTGCCAGCAGTCTCGCCGGGACAGACTACGAGCAGTACTTC. Its protein is CASSLAGTDYEQYF.